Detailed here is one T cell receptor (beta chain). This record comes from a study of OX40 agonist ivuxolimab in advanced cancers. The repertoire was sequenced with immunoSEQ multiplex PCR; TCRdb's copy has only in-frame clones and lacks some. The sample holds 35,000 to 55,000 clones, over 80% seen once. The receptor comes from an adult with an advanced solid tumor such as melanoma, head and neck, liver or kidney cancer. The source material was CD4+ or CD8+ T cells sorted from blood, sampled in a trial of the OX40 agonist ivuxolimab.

CDR3 bases: TGTGCCAGCAGCTTAGTCCCCAGCCTCTCCTACGAGCAGTACTTC. This sequence encodes CASSLVPSLSYEQYF. This chain links TRBV11-2 with TRBJ2-7; D is undetermined. The CDR3 runs to 15 residues. Trimming cost V 1 base and J 0 bases, with 10 bases left between them. Germline CDR1 SGHAT, CDR2 FQNNGV.